This T cell receptor (beta chain) was profiled in a study of OX40 agonist ivuxolimab in advanced cancers. At the level of the study: One patient with hepatocellular carcinoma and two with cutaneous melanoma, three in all, had partial responses.

This clone was observed a few times. The antigen is unknown. Clones were sequenced by immunoSEQ multiplex PCR, and TCRdb holds only the in-frame ones, with some missing. The profile shows around 83,000 clones, 70% to 85% of them singletons. Regarding the study as a whole: CD8+ T cells showed, on average, more clonal expansion than CD4+ cells.

V lost 3 bases and J lost 0, with 10 bases in between. CDR1 is SGHNT and CDR2 is YYREEE in the germline V gene (reference sequence). The CDR3 is 15 amino acids. The sequence was collected from an adult with an advanced solid tumor such as melanoma, head and neck, liver or kidney cancer. The chain links TRBV5-4 to TRBJ2-4, with a tentative D call TRBD1 (5 bases). Sample: CD4+ or CD8+ T cells sorted from blood, taken in a trial of the OX40 agonist ivuxolimab. The CDR3 reads CASSSGHLAKNIQYF. The CDR3 coding sequence is TGTGCCAGCAGCTCTGGACATCTAGCCAAAAACATTCAGTACTTC.